These 6 T cell receptor beta chains originate from one sample sequenced in a study of shared clonotypes between healthy human individuals. The table came from immunoSEQ multiplex PCR; TCRdb's copy has only in-frame clones and leaves some out. The profile shows approximately 530,000 clones, 90% to 96% of them singletons. Sequenced sample: naive CD4+ T cells sorted from blood. The subset was: CD45RA+ positively selected. The receptor set was obtained from a woman aged 25 to 39 in good health.

V is TRBV7-7 and J is TRBJ2-5; a weak D match, TRBD2 (7 bases). The CDR3 is 14 amino acids. Between the trimmed V and J ends, which lost 5 bases and 5 bases, there was a span of 15 bases. CDR1 is SSHAT and CDR2 is FNYEAQ in the germline V gene (reference sequence). The CDR3 loop reads CASSANGGLETQYF. CDR3 in DNA: TGTGCCAGCAGCGCCAACGGGGGGCTGGAGACCCAGTACTTC.

V usage is TRBV10-3 and J usage is TRBJ2-7; D unclear. Per germline, CDR1 ENHRY and CDR2 SYGVKD. CDR3 size: 13 residues. The V end was cut by 10 bases, the J end by 0 bases, with 13 bases between. The CDR3 protein is CATLAAFSYEQYF. CDR3 DNA sequence: TGTGCCACCCTTGCTGCGTTCTCCTACGAGCAGTACTTC.

The V gene is TRBV6-5, the J gene TRBJ2-5; 13 bases match TRBD2. V shed 2 bases and J 5 bases; nucleotides not matched to a gene: 2. This CDR3 has 15 amino acids. Germline loops: CDR1 MNHEY, CDR2 SVGAGI. The CDR3 here is CASSYGLAGVETQYF. CDR3 DNA sequence: TGTGCCAGCAGTTACGGACTAGCGGGAGTGGAGACCCAGTACTTC.

Here the CDR3 reads CASSVRDPRTQYF. As DNA, the CDR3 is TGTGCCAGCAGCGTCCGGGACCCCCGGACCCAGTACTTC. The chain couples TRBV28 to TRBJ2-5, with D perhaps assigned TRBD1 or TRBD2 (5 bases each). Germline V gene lookup returns CDR1 MDHEN and CDR2 SYDVKM. This CDR3 region has 13 residues. The V gene lost 6 bases and the J gene lost 7 bases, with 15 bases spanning the gap.

The J gene is TRBJ2-7, the V gene TRBV28; D is undetermined. This CDR3 region has 12 residues. Trimming stripped 3 bases from V and 6 bases from J, with 9 bases between. CDR1 is MDHEN, CDR2 SYDVKM, per germline. The CDR3 DNA reads TGTGCCAGCAGTTTCAGTATAATCGAGCAGTACTTC. Its translation: CASSFSIIEQYF.

This clone was detected only once. V and J are TRBV5-1 and TRBJ1-1; 10 positions agree with TRBD1. This CDR3 region has 17 residues. After removal of 0 bases from V and 4 bases from J, the junction contained 9 bases not matched to a gene. Per germline, CDR1 SGHRS and CDR2 YFSETQ. This CDR3 reads CASSLGTGGPSSTEAFF. Written as DNA, the CDR3 is TGCGCCAGCAGCTTGGGGACAGGGGGGCCCTCGAGCACTGAAGCTTTCTTT.